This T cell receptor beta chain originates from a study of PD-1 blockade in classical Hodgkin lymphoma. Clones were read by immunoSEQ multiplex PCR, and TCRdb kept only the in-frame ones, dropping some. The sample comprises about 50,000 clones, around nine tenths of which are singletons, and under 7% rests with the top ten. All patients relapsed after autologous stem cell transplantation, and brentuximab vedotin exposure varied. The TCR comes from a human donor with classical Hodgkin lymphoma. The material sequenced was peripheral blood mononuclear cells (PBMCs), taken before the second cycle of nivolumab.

The CDR3 sequence is CASSQELPVSNQPQHF. The CDR3 DNA reads TGCGCCAGCAGCCAAGAACTCCCAGTTAGCAATCAGCCCCAGCATTTT. The V and J genes are TRBV4-1 and TRBJ1-5; no clear D. CDR3 size: 16 residues. Germline V gene data show CDR1 as MGHRA and CDR2 as YSYEKL. V lost 0 bases and J 0 bases, leaving 9 bases between the germline ends.